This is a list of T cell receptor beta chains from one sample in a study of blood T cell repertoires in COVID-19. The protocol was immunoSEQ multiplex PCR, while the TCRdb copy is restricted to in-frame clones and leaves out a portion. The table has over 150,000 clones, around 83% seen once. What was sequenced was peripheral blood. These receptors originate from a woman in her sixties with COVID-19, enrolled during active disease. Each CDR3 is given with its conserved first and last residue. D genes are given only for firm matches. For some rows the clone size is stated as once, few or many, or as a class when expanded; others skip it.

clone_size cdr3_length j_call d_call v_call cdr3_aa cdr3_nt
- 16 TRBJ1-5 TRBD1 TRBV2 CASSPRQGTRNQPQHF TGTGCCAGCAGTCCCAGACAGGGCACTCGCAATCAGCCCCAGCATTTT
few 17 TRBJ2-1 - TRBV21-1 CASSKWGLGTAGNEQFF -
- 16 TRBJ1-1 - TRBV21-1 CASSKARRDSNTEAFF TGTGCCAGCAGCAAAGCGCGCAGGGATTCGAACACTGAAGCTTTCTTT
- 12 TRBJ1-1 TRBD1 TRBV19 CASRDRNTEAFF TGTGCCAGCCGGGACAGAAACACTGAAGCTTTCTTT
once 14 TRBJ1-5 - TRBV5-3 CARSSEQGWQPQHF TGTGCCAGAAGTTCCGAACAGGGATGGCAGCCCCAGCATTTT
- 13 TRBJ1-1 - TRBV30 CAWTGELWTEAFF TGTGCCTGGACAGGGGAGTTATGGACTGAAGCTTTCTTT
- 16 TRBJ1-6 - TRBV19 CASSIDRGTVDSPLHF TGTGCCAGTAGTATAGATCGGGGGACGGTCGATTCACCCCTCCACTTT
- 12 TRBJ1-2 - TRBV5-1 CASSFSGEGYTF TGCGCCAGCAGCTTCTCGGGAGAGGGCTACACCTTC
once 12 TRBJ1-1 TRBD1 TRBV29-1 CSVDGTGTEAFF TGCAGCGTCGACGGGACAGGGACTGAAGCTTTCTTT
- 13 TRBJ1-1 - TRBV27 CASSEGMNTEAFF TGTGCCAGCAGTGAGGGTATGAACACTGAAGCTTTCTTT
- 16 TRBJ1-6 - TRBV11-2 CASSSRQETNNSPLHF TGTGCCAGCAGCTCAAGACAGGAGACTAATAATTCACCCCTCCACTTT
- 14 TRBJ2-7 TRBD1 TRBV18 CASSGTGQPYEQYF TGTGCCAGCTCCGGGACAGGGCAGCCCTACGAGCAGTACTTC
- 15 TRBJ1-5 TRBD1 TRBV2 CASSRGQGNNQPQHF TGTGCCAGCAGTAGGGGACAGGGGAACAATCAGCCCCAGCATTTT
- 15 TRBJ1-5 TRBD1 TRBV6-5 CASSLTGGPNQPQHF TGTGCCAGCAGTCTTACAGGGGGACCGAATCAGCCCCAGCATTTT
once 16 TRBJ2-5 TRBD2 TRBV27 CASSLFASGGLQTQYF TGTGCCAGCAGTTTATTCGCTAGCGGGGGGTTGCAGACCCAGTACTTC
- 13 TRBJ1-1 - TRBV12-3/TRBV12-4 CASSFRGNTEAFF TGTGCCAGCAGTTTTCGCGGGAACACTGAAGCTTTCTTT
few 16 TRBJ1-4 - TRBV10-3 CAISEGQGRTNEKLFF TGTGCCATCAGTGAGGGGCAGGGAAGAACTAATGAAAAACTGTTTTTT
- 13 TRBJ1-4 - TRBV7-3 CASSLSRGEKLFF TGTGCCAGCAGCTTAAGCAGGGGCGAAAAACTGTTTTTT
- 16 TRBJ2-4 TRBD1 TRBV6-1 CASSEAADRVQNIQYF TGTGCCAGCAGTGAAGCAGCCGACAGGGTCCAAAACATTCAGTACTTC
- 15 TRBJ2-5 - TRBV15 CATSREQGRLGTQYF TGTGCCACCAGCAGAGAGCAGGGGCGATTAGGGACCCAGTACTTC
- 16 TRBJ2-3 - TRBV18 CASSHRTDIKAYTQYF TGTGCCAGCTCACACCGGACTGATATTAAAGCGTATACGCAGTATTTT
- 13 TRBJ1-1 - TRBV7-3 CASSLGRQTEAFF TGTGCCAGCAGCTTAGGCAGACAGACTGAAGCTTTCTTT
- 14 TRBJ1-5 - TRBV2 CASSDFIGNQPQHF TGTGCCAGCAGTGATTTTATCGGCAATCAGCCCCAGCATTTT
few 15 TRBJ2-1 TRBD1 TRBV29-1 CSAYAPTGNYNEQFF TGCAGCGCGTATGCCCCGACAGGGAACTACAATGAGCAGTTCTTC
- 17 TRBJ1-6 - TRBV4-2 CASSQDGGASYNSPLHF TGTGCCAGCAGCCAAGACGGGGGGGCCTCCTATAATTCACCCCTCCACTTT
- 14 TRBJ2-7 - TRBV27 CASSPYRESYEQYF TGTGCCAGCAGTCCCTACAGGGAATCCTACGAGCAGTACTTC
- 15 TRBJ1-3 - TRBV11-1 CASSLAWSSGNTIYF TGTGCCAGCAGCTTGGCTTGGAGCTCTGGAAACACCATATATTTT
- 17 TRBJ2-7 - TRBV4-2 CASSQDISGSSSYEQYF TGTGCCAGCAGCCAAGATATCAGCGGCTCTAGCTCCTACGAGCAGTACTTC
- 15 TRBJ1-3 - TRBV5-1 CASSFTALSGNTIYF TGCGCCAGCAGCTTTACAGCTCTCTCTGGAAACACCATATATTTT
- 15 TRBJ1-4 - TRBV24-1 CATSDPSSPGEKLFF TGTGCCACCAGTGACCCTTCATCCCCCGGTGAAAAACTGTTTTTT
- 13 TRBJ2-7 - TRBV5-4 CASSSTLNYEQYF TGTGCCAGCAGCTCCACTCTAAACTACGAGCAGTACTTC
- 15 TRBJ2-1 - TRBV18 CASSPRAGERDEQFF TGTGCCAGCTCCCCTCGAGCAGGGGAGAGAGATGAGCAGTTCTTC
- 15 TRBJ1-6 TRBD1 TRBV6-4 CASSVRDSGNSPLHF TGTGCCAGCAGCGTCCGGGACAGTGGCAATTCACCCCTCCACTTT
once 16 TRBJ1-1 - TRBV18 CASSPLRRGAGLEAFF TGTGCCAGCTCACCACTCCGGCGAGGAGCGGGCCTTGAGGCTTTCTTT
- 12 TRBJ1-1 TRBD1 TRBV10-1 CASSAMGTEAFF TGCGCCAGCAGTGCAATGGGGACAGAGGCTTTCTTT
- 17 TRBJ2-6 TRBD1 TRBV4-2 CASSRGQGAAGANVLTF TGTGCCAGCAGCCGAGGACAGGGGGCAGCTGGGGCCAACGTCCTGACTTTC
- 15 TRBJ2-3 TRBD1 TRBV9 CASSSRQGSTDTQYF TGTGCCAGCAGCTCAAGACAGGGGAGCACAGATACGCAGTATTTT
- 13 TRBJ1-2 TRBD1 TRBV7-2 CASSLTGAYGYTF TGTGCCAGCAGCTTAACAGGGGCCTATGGCTACACCTTC
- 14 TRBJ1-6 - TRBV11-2 CASSLLVNSSPLHF TGTGCCAGCAGCCTACTGGTGAATTCTTCACCCCTCCACTTT
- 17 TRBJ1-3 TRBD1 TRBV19 CASSTRTGTGPGNTIYF TGTGCCAGTAGTACCCGCACCGGGACAGGGCCTGGAAACACCATATATTTT
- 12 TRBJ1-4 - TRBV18 CASSAVHEKLFF TGTGCCAGCTCGGCTGTGCATGAAAAACTGTTTTTT
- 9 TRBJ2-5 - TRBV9 CASSVGLDF TGTGCCAGCAGCGTTGGGCTGGACTTC
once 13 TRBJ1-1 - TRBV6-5 CASRSGRDTEAFF TGTGCCAGCAGGTCCGGGAGGGACACTGAAGCTTTCTTT
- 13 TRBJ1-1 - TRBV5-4 CASSLAEDTEAFF TGTGCCAGCAGCTTGGCGGAGGACACTGAAGCTTTCTTT
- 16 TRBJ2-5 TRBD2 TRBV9 CASSVGRAGGPGTQYF TGTGCCAGCAGCGTAGGTCGAGCGGGAGGGCCGGGGACCCAGTACTTC
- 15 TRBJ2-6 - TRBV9 CASSVTTHGANVLTF TGTGCCAGCAGCGTAACTACCCACGGGGCCAACGTCCTGACTTTC
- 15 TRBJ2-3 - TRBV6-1 CASSDVGRLTDTQYF TGTGCCAGCAGTGATGTGGGGAGACTTACAGATACGCAGTATTTT
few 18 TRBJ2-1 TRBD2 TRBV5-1 CASTGTSGQRRTYNEQFF TGCGCCAGTACCGGGACTAGCGGACAAAGACGGACCTACAATGAGCAGTTCTTC
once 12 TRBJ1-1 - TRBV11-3 CASSSGNTEAFF TGTGCCAGCAGCTCAGGGAACACTGAAGCTTTCTTT
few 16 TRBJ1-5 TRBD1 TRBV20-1 CSASRQGVRGNQPQHF TGCAGTGCTAGTAGACAGGGGGTACGCGGCAATCAGCCCCAGCATTTT
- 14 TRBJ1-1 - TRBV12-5 CASGLPMGGSEAFF TGTGCTAGTGGTTTGCCCATGGGGGGATCTGAAGCTTTCTTT
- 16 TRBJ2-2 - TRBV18 CASSPARGGYGGELFF TGTGCCAGCTCACCGGCGAGGGGAGGATACGGCGGGGAGCTGTTTTTT
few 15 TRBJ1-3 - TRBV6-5 CASSYKPPQGNTIYF TGTGCCAGCAGTTACAAGCCGCCACAGGGAAACACCATATATTTT
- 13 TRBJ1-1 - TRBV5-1 CASGVRGNTEAFF TGCGCCAGTGGGGTTCGGGGGAACACTGAAGCTTTCTTT
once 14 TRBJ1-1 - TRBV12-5 CASGLVQGTTEAFF TGTGCTAGTGGTTTGGTACAGGGTACCACTGAAGCTTTCTTT
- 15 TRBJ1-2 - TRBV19 CASSIVLLANYGYTF TGTGCCAGTAGTATAGTTCTGCTAGCTAACTATGGCTACACCTTC
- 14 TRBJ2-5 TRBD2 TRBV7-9 CASSSGGGKETQYF TGTGCCAGCAGCTCTGGCGGGGGTAAAGAGACCCAGTACTTC
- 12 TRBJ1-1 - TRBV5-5 CASSSSNTEAFF TGTGCCAGCAGCTCTTCGAACACTGAAGCTTTCTTT
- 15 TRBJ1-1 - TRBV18 CASSPTTGIRTEAFF TGTGCCAGCTCACCTACGACAGGAATAAGGACTGAAGCTTTCTTT